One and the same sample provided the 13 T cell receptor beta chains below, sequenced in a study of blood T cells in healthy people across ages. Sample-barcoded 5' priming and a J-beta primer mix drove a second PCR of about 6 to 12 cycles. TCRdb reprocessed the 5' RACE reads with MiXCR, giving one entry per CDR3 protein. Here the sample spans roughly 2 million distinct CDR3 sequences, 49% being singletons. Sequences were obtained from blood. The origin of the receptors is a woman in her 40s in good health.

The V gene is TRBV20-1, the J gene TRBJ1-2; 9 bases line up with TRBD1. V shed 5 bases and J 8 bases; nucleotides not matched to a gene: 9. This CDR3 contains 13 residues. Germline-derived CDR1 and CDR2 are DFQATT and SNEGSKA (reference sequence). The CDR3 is CSAALQGAGGYTF. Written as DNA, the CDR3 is TGCAGTGCTGCACTACAGGGGGCTGGGGGCTACACCTTC.

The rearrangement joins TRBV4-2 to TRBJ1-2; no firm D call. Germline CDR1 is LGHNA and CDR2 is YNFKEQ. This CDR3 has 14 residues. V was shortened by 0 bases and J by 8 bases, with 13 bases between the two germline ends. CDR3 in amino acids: CASSQDVGVQGYTF. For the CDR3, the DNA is TGTGCCAGCAGCCAAGATGTCGGGGTTCAAGGCTACACCTTC.

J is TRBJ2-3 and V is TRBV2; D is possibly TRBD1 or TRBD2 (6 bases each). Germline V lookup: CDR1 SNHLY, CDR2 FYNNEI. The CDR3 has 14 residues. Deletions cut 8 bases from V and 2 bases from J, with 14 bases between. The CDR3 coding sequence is TGTGCCAGCGGGCGGGACACCTTCACAGATACGCAGTATTTT. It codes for CASGRDTFTDTQYF. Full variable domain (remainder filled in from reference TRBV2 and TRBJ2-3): EPEVTQTPSHQVTQMGQEVILRCVPISNHLYFYWYRQILGQKVEFLVSFYNNEISEKSEIFDDQFSVERPDGSNFTLKIRSTKLEDSAMYFCASGRDTFTDTQYFGPGTRLTVL.

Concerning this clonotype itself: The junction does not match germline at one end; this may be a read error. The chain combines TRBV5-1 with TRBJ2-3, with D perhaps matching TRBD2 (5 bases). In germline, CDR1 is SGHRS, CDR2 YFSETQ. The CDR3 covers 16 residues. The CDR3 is CASSLGVKPSTDTQCF. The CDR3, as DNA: TGCGCCAGCAGCTTGGGGGTAAAGCCTAGCACAGATACGCAGTGTTTT.

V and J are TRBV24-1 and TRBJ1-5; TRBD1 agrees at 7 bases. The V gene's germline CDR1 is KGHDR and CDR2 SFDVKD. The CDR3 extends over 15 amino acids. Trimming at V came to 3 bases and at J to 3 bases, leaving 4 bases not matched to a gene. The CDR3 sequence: CATSDPGTVNQPQHF. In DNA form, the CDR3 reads TGTGCCACCAGTGATCCCGGGACAGTCAATCAGCCCCAGCATTTT.

The chain's CDR3 is CASRERLQGEQFF. The DNA of the CDR3 is TGTGCCAGCAGGGAACGCCTGCAGGGTGAGCAGTTCTTC. The chain recombines TRBV2 with TRBJ2-1; possibly TRBD1 for D (5 bases). The CDR3 has 13 residues. Trimming shortened V by 6 bases and J by 9 bases, and 15 bases separated the two germline ends. CDR1 SNHLY and CDR2 FYNNEI come from the germline V gene.

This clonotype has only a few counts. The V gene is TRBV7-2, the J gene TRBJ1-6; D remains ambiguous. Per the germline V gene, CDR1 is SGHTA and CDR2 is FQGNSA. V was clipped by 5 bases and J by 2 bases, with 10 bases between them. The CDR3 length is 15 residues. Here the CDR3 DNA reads TGTGCCAGCAGCCAATCAGGTGCCTATAATTCACCCCTCCACTTT. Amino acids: CASSQSGAYNSPLHF.

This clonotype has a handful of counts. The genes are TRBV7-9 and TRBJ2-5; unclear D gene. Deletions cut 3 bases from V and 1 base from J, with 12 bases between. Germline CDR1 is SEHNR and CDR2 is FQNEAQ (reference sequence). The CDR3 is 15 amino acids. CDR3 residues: CASSFIKGSQETQYF. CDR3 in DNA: TGTGCCAGCAGCTTCATCAAGGGAAGCCAAGAGACCCAGTACTTC.

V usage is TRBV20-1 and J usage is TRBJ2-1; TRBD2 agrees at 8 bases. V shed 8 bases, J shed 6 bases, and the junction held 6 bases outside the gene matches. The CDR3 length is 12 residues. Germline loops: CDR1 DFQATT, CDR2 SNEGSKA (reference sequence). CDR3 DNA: TGCAGTCGGCGGGGGGCTGGCAATGAGCAGTTCTTC. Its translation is CSRRGAGNEQFF.

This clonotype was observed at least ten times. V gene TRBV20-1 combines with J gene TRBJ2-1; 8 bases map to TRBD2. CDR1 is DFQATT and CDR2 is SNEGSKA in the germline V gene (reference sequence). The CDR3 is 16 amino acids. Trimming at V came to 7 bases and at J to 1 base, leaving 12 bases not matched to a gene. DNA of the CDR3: TGCAGTGTGGGAGCGGGGGCTACAATATCCTACAATGAGCAGTTCTTC. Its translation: CSVGAGATISYNEQFF.

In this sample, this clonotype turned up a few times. The chain's CDR3 is CASSGVGVTKNIQYF. In DNA form, the CDR3 reads TGTGCCAGCAGTGGGGTCGGGGTGACCAAAAACATTCAGTACTTC. The chain uses TRBV6-1 and TRBJ2-4; TRBD2 might be the D (5 bases). V was shortened by 4 bases and J by 2 bases, with 12 bases between the two germline ends. There are 15 residues in the CDR3. CDR1 and CDR2 from the germline V gene are MNHNS and SASEGT.

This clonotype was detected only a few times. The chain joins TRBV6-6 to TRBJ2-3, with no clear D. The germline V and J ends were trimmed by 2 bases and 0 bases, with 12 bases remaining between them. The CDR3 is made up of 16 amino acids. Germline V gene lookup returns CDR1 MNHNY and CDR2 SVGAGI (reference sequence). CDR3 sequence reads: CASSYPGGSSTDTQYF. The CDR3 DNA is TGTGCCAGCAGTTACCCGGGCGGTTCTAGCACAGATACGCAGTATTTT.

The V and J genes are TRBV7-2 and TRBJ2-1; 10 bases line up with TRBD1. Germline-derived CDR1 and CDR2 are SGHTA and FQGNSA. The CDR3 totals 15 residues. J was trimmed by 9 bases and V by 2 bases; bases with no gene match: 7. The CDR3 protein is CASSLHDRGRIEQFF. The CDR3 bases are TGTGCCAGCAGCTTACACGACAGGGGGCGTATTGAGCAGTTCTTC.